This T cell receptor (beta chain) originates from a study of cytomegalovirus exposure and HLA in healthy donors. Study findings and constraints: The sole available immune exposure information was CMV serostatus. A previous analysis found most TCR beta V segments productive roughly 87% or roughly 30% of the time.

In the case of this clone: Its antigen remains unknown.

60 Vbeta and 13 Jbeta primers were used in PCR. Sequenced by immunoSEQ multiplex PCR; TCRdb stores in-frame clones only, minus some. The sample includes about 210,000 clones. Trimming took off 3 bases at V and 2 bases at J, with 8 bases between the two ends. The CDR3 is made up of 13 amino acids. Germline CDR1 and CDR2: LNHDA and SQIVND (reference sequence). All the people who gave samples were healthy bone marrow donors. Donors had nominal health at sampling but likely had unrecorded immune exposures. The receptor's source is a woman aged 30 to 39 in good health and CMV-seropositive. The chain combines TRBV19 with TRBJ2-7; possible D gene TRBD2, 6 bases. The sequencing sample was made of PBMCs. CDR3 DNA: TGTGCCAGTAGTATGGGGGGACCCTACGAGCAGTACTTC. This gives the protein CASSMGGPYEQYF.